This T cell receptor (beta chain) originates from a study of CXCR3-negative and CXCR3-positive naive CD8 T cells. Study observations and caveats: The level of CXCR3 expression partially decreased after cryopreservation; the majority of assays used fresh PBMCs. From TRB CDR3 properties, TCR strength was inferred; surface CD5 did not differ between naive subsets. High diversity, comparable across both naive subsets, contrasted with much lower diversity in memory CD8+ cells. With respect to TRBV-TRBJ usage, naive CXCR3-negative and CXCR3-positive cells were similar; memory differed.

The CDR3 has 14 amino acids. Germline assignment: CDR1 SGHDN and CDR2 FVKESK. With regard to this clonotype: Antigen unknown.

UMI-tagged TRB cDNA libraries were built via 5' RACE. TCRdb reprocessed the 5' RACE reads; each CDR3 protein has one entry and no DNA is given. The table lists 35,000 to 50,000 distinct CDR3 sequences. The sequence was obtained from a human donor in good health. Some clones in this sample may be carry-over from other donors' samples. Sequencing was done on a sample of memory CD8+ T cells from blood. This chain links TRBV14 with TRBJ2-7. CDR3 in amino acids: CASSTQGLSYEQYF. Variable domain in full (rest from reference TRBV14 and TRBJ2-7): EAGVTQFPSHSVIEKGQTVTLRCDPISGHDNLYWYRRVMGKEIKFLLHFVKESKQDESGMPNNRFLAERTGGTYSTLKVQPAELEDSGVYFCASSTQGLSYEQYFGPGTRLTVT.